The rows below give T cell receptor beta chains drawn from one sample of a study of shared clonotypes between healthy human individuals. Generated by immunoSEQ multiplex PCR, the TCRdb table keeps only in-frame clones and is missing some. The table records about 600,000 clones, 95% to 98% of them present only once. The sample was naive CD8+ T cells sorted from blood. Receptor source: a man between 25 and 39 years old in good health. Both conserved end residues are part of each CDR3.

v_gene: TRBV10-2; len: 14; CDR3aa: CASSDGGSSYEQYF
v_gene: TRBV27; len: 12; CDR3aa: CASSFYNQPQHF
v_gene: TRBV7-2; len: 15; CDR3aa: CASSLASTANNEQFF
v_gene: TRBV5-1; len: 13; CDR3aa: CASSGAHTGELFF
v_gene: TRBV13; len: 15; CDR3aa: CASRVLAGGGTEAFF
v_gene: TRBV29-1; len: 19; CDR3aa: CSVDGLAGGPYFNTDTQYF
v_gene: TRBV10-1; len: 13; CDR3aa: CASSESSGYEQYF
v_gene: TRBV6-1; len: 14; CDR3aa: CASTPTGGSYEQYF
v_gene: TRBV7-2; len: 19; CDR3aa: CASSLDSGIYRGGGTEAFF
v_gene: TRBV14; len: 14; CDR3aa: CASSPWTNTYEQYF
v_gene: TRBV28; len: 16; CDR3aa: CASSQIAGNGYYEQYF
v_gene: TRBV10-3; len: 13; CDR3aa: CAISEKSGTEAFF
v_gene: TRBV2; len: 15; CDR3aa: CASSGVGAPQNIQYF
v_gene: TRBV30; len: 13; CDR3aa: CAWGLTGSYEQYF
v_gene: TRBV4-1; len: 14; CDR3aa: CASSLSGPYYEQYF
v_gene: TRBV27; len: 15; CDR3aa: CASSLRDRPVNEQFF
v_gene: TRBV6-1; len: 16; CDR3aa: CASSDRGHSTNEKLFF
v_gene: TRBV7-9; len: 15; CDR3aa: CASSLVGQGDEKLFF
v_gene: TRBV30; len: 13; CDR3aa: CAWSVSNSYEQYF
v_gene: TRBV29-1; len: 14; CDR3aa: CSVRLVLSYNEQFF
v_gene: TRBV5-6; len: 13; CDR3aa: CASSLRESPEAFF
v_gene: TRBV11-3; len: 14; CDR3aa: CASSFGPLGYEQYF
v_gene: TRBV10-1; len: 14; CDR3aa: CASSALGQAETQYF
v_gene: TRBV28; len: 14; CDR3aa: CATNLQGHYNEQFF
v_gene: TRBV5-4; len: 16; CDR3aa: CASSLAVGTRDYEQYF
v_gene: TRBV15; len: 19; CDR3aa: CATSRDPPAGSPVSTTQYF
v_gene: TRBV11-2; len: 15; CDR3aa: CASSLVGQGTYEQYF
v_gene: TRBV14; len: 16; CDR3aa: CASSQDSTGRRTEAFF
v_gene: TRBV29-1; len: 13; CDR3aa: CSALIPRTDTQYF
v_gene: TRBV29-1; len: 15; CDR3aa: CSVEEPERGSYGYTF
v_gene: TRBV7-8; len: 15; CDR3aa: CASSYFGESTDTQYF
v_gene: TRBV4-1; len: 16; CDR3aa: CASSQSLGDRDYEQYF
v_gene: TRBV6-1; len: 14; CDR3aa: CASSEVGSQETQYF
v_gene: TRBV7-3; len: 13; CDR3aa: CASSRDGNQPQHF
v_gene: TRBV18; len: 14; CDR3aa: CASSPEYGNQPQHF
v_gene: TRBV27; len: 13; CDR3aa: CASGDRGPYEQYF
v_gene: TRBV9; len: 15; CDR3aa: CASSVESSDRGEQFF
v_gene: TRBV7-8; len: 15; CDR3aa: CASSLDLGLDNEQFF
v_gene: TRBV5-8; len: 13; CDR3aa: CASSLAPLYEQYF
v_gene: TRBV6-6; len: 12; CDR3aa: CASSYSDYEQYF
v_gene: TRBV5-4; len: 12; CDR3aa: CASGTSGDEQFF
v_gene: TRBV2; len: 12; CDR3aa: CASPREGTEAFF
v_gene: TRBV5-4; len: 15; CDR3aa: CASSFMAEPNNEQFF
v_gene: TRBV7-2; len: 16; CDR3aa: CASSSARRSGKDEQFF
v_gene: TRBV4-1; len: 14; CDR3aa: CASSQDRGQDTQYF
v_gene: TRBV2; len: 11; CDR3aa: CASVTGMGEFF
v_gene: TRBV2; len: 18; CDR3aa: CASSEGDPRSSGANVLTF
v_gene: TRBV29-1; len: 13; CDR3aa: CSVVDGSGNEQFF
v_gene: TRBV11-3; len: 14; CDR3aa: CASSLGTGLDEQYF
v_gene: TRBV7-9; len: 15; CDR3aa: CASSPDRGMSYEQYF
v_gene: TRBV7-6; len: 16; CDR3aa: CASSFGGTGGAGELFF
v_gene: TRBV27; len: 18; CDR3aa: CASSLGLAELTRYNEQFF
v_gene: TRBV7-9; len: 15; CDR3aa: CASSTGGRSQETQYF
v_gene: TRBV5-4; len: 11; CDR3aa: CASSLDRAPLF
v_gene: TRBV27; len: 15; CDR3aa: CASSPRTSAYNEQFF
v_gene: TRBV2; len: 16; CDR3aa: CASSDSGTLGANVLTF